Listed below are T cell receptor beta chains from one sample, sequenced in a study of OX40 agonist ivuxolimab in advanced cancers. Some clones are missing from TCRdb's copy, which holds only in-frame ones; the method was immunoSEQ multiplex PCR. The sample lists 60,000 or so clones; 89% were seen once. This material consisted of CD4+ or CD8+ T cells sorted from blood, taken in a trial of the OX40 agonist ivuxolimab. All receptors derive from an adult with an advanced solid tumor such as melanoma, head and neck, liver or kidney cancer. CDR3s leave out the opening cysteine and the closing phenylalanine or tryptophan. The D gene is left open where the match is weak.

CDR3	V	D	J
ATSTGTGGYEQY	TRBV15	TRBD1	TRBJ2-7
ASSWGGGNEAF	TRBV27	NA	TRBJ1-1
ASSNGGDYEQY	TRBV6-6	TRBD2	NA
SVEDPSGPYNEQF	TRBV29-1	TRBD2	TRBJ2-1
ASSQGYRVEAF	TRBV4-1	NA	TRBJ1-1
SVTTSGRFNTGELF	TRBV29-1	TRBD2	TRBJ2-2
ASSLGDSPLH	TRBV5-4	NA	TRBJ1-6
ASNKGLPYEQY	TRBV2	NA	TRBJ2-7
ATRDYNEQF	TRBV15	NA	TRBJ2-1
ASSIDSPLH	TRBV6-1	NA	TRBJ1-6
ASSLAGIGNNNEQF	TRBV13	NA	TRBJ2-1
ASSNFQEPTPDYGYT	TRBV28	NA	TRBJ1-2
AWRLAGVSYEQY	TRBV30	TRBD2	TRBJ2-7
ASSEGQGVPPPEQF	TRBV7-7	TRBD1	TRBJ2-1
ASSYQTGDYGYT	TRBV27	TRBD1	TRBJ1-2
ASSLEVTYNEQF	TRBV7-3	NA	TRBJ2-1
ASSIQGTNTEAF	TRBV5-4	NA	TRBJ1-1
ASRGPNGPQH	TRBV25-1	NA	TRBJ1-5
ASSFWGNGELF	TRBV7-2	NA	TRBJ2-2
ASSLGPSYEQY	TRBV7-8	NA	TRBJ2-7
ASSFSGAGAGHNEQF	TRBV11-2	TRBD2	TRBJ2-1
SASRHSEAF	TRBV29-1	NA	TRBJ1-1
ASSTPLTGTYEQY	TRBV19	TRBD1	TRBJ2-7
ASLRNTGELF	TRBV6-1	NA	TRBJ2-2
ASSDTGNKETQY	TRBV7-7	NA	TRBJ2-5
ASSKFLTQPQH	TRBV27	NA	TRBJ1-5
ASSSQGNGAF	TRBV11-2	TRBD1	TRBJ1-1
ASSSGALGYGYT	TRBV6-5	NA	TRBJ1-2
ASTPTSGGASEQF	TRBV19	TRBD2	TRBJ2-1
ASRGSPGLAGVTAAYEQY	TRBV5-1	TRBD2	TRBJ2-7
AISEGDRVGETQY	TRBV10-3	TRBD1	TRBJ2-5